The 8 T cell receptor beta chains in this list originate from one sample, sequenced in a study of blood T cell repertoires in COVID-19. Profiled with immunoSEQ multiplex PCR; TCRdb holds only in-frame clones, not every one. This table holds about 210,000 clones, around 83% found once. Material: peripheral blood. These receptor sequences come from an older woman with COVID-19, enrolled during active disease.

This sequence joins TRBV2 and TRBJ1-3, with D hard to call. V lost 5 bases and J 2 bases, leaving 19 bases between the germline ends. This CDR3 has 17 amino acids. Per the germline V gene, CDR1 is SNHLY and CDR2 is FYNNEI. Written as DNA, the CDR3 is TGTGCCAGCAGTCAAAGCGGGGTGGGGATAGCTGGAAACACCATATATTTT. This translates into CASSQSGVGIAGNTIYF.

The chain couples TRBV27 to TRBJ1-5; TRBD1 agrees at 7 bases. This CDR3 region has 14 residues. Germline V gene lookup returns CDR1 MNHEY and CDR2 SMNVEV (reference sequence). V trimming: 3 bases; J trimming: 7 bases; junction bases outside the gene matches: 6. As DNA, the CDR3 is TGTGCCAGCAGTTTCGGGACAGTTGGCCAGCCCCAGCATTTT. It encodes CASSFGTVGQPQHF.

This chain uses TRBV5-4 with TRBJ1-2; D may be TRBD1 (5 bases). The CDR3 has 14 amino acids. V lost 4 bases and J lost 5, with 15 bases in between. Germline loops: CDR1 SGHNT, CDR2 YYREEE (reference sequence). DNA of the CDR3: TGTGCCAGCAGCACCGATCGCGACAGTTATGGCTACACCTTC. Translated, it gives CASSTDRDSYGYTF.

The chain employs TRBV4-1 and TRBJ2-4; no clear D. Germline CDR1 and CDR2: MGHRA and YSYEKL. With 1 base removed from V and 13 bases from J, the gap between germline ends came to 17 bases. This CDR3 is 14 amino acids long. Here the CDR3 reads CASSQVALPSRQYF. Here the CDR3 DNA reads TGCGCCAGCAGCCAAGTTGCCCTCCCCTCGAGGCAGTACTTC.

This clone was seen more than once but under ten times. V usage is TRBV30 and J usage is TRBJ2-7; possibly TRBD1 for D (6 bases). The CDR3 spans 13 residues. V dropped 2 bases and J dropped 2 bases, with 10 bases sitting between them. The germline V gene encodes CDR1 GTSNPN and CDR2 SVGIG (reference sequence). CDR3 DNA: TGTGCCTGGAGTAAACAGGGAACCTACGAGCAGTACTTC. Its protein is CAWSKQGTYEQYF.

This clone has just one count. The V gene is TRBV25-1, the J gene TRBJ2-7, with 9 bases matching TRBD1. Germline lookup yields CDR1 MGHDK and CDR2 SYGVNS. V was pared by 2 bases and J by 4 bases, with 12 bases of the junction left unmatched. The CDR3 spans 17 residues. The CDR3 DNA follows: TGTGCCAGCAGTGAACCGGGACAGGGATTAGGCGGGTACGAGCAGTACTTC. It codes for CASSEPGQGLGGYEQYF.

V is TRBV28 and J is TRBJ2-3; 9 bases line up with TRBD2. The CDR3 covers 15 residues. Trimming took 5 bases from V and 6 from J; bases not matched to a gene: 9. In germline, CDR1 is MDHEN, CDR2 SYDVKM. The CDR3 bases are TGTGCCAGCAGTCTAGCGGGATCAAAGTTGGATACGCAGTATTTT. Translation gives CASSLAGSKLDTQYF.

The rearrangement links TRBV5-4 to TRBJ1-2, with 7 positions matching TRBD1. With 3 bases clipped from V and 8 bases from J, the junction kept 4 bases outside the gene matches. The germline V gene encodes CDR1 SGHNT and CDR2 YYREEE (reference sequence). The length of the CDR3 is 12 residues. The CDR3 loop reads CASSSTGEGYTF. Written as DNA, the CDR3 is TGTGCCAGCAGCTCCACAGGGGAAGGCTACACCTTC.